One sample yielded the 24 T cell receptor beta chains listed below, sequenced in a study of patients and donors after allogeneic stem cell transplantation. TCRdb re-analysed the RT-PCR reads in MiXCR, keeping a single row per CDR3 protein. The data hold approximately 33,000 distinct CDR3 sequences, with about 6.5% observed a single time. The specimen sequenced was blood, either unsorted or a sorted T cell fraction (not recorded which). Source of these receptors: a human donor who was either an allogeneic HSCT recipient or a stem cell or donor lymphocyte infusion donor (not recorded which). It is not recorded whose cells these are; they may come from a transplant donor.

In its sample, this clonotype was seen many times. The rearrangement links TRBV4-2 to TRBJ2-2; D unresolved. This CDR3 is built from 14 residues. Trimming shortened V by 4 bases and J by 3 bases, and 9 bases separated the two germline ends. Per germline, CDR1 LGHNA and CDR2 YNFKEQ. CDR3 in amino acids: CASSRTTYTGELFF. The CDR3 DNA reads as TGTGCCAGCAGCCGCACTACGTACACCGGGGAGCTGTTTTTT.

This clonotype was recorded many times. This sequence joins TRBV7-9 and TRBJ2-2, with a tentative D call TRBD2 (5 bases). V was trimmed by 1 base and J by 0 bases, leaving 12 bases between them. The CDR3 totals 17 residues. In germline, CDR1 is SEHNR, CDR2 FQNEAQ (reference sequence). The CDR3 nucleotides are TGTGCCAGCAGCTTAGGGACTGACGCCGCGAACACCGGGGAGCTGTTTTTT. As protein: CASSLGTDAANTGELFF.

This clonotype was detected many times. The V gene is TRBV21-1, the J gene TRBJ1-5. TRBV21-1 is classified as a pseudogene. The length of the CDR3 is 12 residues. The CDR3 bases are TGTGCTGACCCAGGACTCAATCAGCCCCAGCATTTT. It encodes CADPGLNQPQHF.

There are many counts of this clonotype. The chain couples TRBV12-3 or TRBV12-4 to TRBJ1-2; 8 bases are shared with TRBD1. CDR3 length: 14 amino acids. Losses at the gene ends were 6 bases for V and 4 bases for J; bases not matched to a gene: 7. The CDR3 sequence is CASSERTGTYGYTF. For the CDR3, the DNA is TGTGCCAGCAGCGAGAGGACAGGGACCTATGGCTACACCTTC.

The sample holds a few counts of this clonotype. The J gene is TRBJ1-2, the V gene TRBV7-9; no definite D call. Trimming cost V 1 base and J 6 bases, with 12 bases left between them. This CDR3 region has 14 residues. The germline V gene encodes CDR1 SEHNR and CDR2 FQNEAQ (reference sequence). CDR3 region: CASSLGTVRHGYTF. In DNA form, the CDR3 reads TGTGCCAGCAGCTTAGGGACTGTCAGGCATGGCTACACCTTC.

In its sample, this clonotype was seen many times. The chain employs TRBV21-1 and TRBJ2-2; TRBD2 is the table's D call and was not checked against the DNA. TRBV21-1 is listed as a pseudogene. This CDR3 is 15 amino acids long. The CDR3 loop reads CASSKDRPNTGELFF. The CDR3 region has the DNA TGTGCCAGCAGCAAAGATCGGCCCAACACCGGGGAGCTGTTTTTT.

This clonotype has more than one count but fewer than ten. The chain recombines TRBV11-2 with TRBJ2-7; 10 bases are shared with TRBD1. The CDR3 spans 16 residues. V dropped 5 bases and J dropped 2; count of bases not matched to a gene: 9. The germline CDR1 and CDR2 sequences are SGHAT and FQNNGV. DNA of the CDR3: TGTGCCAGCAGCCACAGGGGGGGACAGGGGACCTACGAGCAGTACTTC. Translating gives CASSHRGGQGTYEQYF.

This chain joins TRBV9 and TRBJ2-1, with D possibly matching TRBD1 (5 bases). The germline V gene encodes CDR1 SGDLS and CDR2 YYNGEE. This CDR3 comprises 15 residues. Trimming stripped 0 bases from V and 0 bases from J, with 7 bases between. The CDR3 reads CASSVGDSSYNEQFF. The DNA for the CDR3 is TGTGCCAGCAGCGTAGGAGACAGCTCCTACAATGAGCAGTTCTTC.

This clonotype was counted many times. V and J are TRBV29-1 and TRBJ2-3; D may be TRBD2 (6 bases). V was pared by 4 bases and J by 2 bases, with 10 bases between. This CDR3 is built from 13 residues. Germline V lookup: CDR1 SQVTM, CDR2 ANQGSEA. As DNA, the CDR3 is TGCAGCGTTGGGGAGGTCTACACAGATACGCAGTATTTT. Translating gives CSVGEVYTDTQYF.

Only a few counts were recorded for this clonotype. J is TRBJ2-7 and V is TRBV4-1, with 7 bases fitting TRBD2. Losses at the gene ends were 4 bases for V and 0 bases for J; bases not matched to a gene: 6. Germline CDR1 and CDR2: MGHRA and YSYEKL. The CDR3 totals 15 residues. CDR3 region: CASSLEGTNSYEQYF. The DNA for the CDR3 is TGCGCCAGCAGCCTTGAAGGGACTAACTCCTACGAGCAGTACTTC.

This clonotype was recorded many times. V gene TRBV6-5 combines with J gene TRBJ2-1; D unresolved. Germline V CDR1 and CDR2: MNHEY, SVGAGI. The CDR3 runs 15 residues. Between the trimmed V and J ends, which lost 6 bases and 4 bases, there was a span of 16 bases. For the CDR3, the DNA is TGTGCCAGCAGCGAAACCTTTGGACCGTACAATGAGCAGTTCTTC. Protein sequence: CASSETFGPYNEQFF.

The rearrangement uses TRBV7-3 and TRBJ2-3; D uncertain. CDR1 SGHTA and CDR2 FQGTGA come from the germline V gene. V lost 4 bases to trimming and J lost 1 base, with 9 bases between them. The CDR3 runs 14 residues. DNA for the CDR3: TGTGCCAGCAGCTCCCGCGGTGGCACAGATACGCAGTATTTT. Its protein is CASSSRGGTDTQYF. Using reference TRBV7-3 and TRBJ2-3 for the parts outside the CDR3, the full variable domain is GAGVSQTPSNKVTEKGKYVELRCDPISGHTALYWYRQSLGQGPEFLIYFQGTGAADDSGLPNDRFFAVRPEGSVSTLKIQRTERGDSAVYLCASSSRGGTDTQYFGPGTRLTVL.

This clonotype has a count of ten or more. The chain's CDR3 is CAISPSPDGGTQYF. CDR3 bases: TGTGCCATCAGTCCTAGCCCGGACGGAGGTACGCAGTATTTT. The rearrangement links TRBV10-3 to TRBJ2-3, with a weak D call TRBD2 (5 bases). Germline loops: CDR1 ENHRY, CDR2 SYGVKD. Deletions cut 5 bases from V and 8 bases from J, with 17 bases between. This CDR3 spans 14 amino acids.

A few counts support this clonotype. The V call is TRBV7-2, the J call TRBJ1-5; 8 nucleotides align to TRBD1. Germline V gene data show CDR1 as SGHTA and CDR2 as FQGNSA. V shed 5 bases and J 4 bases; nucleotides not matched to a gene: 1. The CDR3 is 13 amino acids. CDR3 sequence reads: CASSRTGNQPQHF. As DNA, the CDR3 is TGTGCCAGCAGCCGGACAGGGAATCAGCCCCAGCATTTT.

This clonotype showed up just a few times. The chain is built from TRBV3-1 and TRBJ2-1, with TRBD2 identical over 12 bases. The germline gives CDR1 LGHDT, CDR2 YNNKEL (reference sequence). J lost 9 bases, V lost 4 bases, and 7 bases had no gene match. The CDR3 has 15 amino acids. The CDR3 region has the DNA TGTGCCAGCAGCCTTGGGACTAGCGGGTCGGGTGAGCAGTTCTTC. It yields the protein CASSLGTSGSGEQFF.

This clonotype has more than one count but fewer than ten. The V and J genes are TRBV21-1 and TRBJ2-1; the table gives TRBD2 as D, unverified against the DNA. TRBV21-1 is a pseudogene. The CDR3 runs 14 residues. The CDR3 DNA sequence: TGTGCCAGCAGCAAGCCGGGAGGGGTGGATGAGCAGTTCTTC. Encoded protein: CASSKPGGVDEQFF.

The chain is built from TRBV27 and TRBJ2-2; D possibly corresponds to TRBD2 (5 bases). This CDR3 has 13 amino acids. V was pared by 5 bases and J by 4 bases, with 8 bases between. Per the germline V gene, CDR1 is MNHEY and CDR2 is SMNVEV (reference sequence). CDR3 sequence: CASSRDRTGELFF. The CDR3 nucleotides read TGTGCCAGCAGTCGGGATCGCACCGGGGAGCTGTTTTTT.

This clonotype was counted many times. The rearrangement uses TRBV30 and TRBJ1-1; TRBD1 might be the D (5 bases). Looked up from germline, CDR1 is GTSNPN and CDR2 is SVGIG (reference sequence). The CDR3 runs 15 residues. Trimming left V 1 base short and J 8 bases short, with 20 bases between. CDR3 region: CAWSGTGAISTEAFF. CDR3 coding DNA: TGTGCCTGGAGTGGGACCGGGGCCATTTCAACCGAAGCTTTCTTT. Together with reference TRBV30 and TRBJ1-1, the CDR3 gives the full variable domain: SQTIHQWPATLVQPVGSPLSLECTVEGTSNPNLYWYRQAAGRGLQLLFYSVGIGQISSEVPQNLSASRPQDRQFILSSKKLLLSDSGFYLCAWSGTGAISTEAFFGQGTRLTVV.

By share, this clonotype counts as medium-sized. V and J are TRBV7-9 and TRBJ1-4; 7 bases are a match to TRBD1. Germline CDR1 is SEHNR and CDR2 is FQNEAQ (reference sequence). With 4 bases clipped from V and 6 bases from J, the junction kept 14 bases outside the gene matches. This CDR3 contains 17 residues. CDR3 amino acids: CASSYHPDRAEDEKLFF. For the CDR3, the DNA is TGTGCCAGCAGCTACCACCCCGACAGGGCTGAAGATGAAAAACTGTTTTTT.

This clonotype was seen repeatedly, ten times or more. The CDR3 sequence: CASSQVQGDQPQHF. The CDR3 nucleotides are TGTGCCAGCAGCCAAGTTCAGGGTGACCAGCCCCAGCATTTT. This chain uses TRBV3-1 with TRBJ1-5; a weak D match, TRBD1 (5 bases). The germline V gene encodes CDR1 LGHDT and CDR2 YNNKEL (reference sequence). This CDR3 comprises 14 residues. V lost 1 base and J lost 7, with 11 bases in between.

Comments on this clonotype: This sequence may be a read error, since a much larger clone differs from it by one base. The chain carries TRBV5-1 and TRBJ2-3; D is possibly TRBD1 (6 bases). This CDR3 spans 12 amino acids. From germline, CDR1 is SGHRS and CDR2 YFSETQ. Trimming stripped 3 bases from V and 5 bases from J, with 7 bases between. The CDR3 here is CASSSGQDTQYF. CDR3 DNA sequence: TGCGCCAGCAGCTCGGGACAAGATACGCAGTATTTT.

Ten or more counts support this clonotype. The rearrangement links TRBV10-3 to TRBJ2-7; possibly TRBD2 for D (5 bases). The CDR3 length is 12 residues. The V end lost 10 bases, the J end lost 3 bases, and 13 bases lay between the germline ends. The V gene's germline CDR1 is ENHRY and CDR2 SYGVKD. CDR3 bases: TGTGCCACCGGTTGGGAGTTCTACGAGCAGTACTTC. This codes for CATGWEFYEQYF.

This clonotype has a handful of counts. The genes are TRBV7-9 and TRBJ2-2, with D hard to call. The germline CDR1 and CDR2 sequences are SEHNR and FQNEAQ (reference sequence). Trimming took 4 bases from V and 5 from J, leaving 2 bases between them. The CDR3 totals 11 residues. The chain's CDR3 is CASSSTGELFF. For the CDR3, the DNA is TGTGCCAGCAGCTCAACCGGGGAGCTGTTTTTT.

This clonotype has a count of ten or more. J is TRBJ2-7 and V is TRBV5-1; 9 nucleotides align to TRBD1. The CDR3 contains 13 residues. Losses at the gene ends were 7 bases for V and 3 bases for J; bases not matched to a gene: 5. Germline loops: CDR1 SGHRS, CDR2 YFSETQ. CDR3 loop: CASSTGGIYEQYF. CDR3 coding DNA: TGCGCCAGCTCGACAGGGGGTATCTACGAGCAGTACTTC.